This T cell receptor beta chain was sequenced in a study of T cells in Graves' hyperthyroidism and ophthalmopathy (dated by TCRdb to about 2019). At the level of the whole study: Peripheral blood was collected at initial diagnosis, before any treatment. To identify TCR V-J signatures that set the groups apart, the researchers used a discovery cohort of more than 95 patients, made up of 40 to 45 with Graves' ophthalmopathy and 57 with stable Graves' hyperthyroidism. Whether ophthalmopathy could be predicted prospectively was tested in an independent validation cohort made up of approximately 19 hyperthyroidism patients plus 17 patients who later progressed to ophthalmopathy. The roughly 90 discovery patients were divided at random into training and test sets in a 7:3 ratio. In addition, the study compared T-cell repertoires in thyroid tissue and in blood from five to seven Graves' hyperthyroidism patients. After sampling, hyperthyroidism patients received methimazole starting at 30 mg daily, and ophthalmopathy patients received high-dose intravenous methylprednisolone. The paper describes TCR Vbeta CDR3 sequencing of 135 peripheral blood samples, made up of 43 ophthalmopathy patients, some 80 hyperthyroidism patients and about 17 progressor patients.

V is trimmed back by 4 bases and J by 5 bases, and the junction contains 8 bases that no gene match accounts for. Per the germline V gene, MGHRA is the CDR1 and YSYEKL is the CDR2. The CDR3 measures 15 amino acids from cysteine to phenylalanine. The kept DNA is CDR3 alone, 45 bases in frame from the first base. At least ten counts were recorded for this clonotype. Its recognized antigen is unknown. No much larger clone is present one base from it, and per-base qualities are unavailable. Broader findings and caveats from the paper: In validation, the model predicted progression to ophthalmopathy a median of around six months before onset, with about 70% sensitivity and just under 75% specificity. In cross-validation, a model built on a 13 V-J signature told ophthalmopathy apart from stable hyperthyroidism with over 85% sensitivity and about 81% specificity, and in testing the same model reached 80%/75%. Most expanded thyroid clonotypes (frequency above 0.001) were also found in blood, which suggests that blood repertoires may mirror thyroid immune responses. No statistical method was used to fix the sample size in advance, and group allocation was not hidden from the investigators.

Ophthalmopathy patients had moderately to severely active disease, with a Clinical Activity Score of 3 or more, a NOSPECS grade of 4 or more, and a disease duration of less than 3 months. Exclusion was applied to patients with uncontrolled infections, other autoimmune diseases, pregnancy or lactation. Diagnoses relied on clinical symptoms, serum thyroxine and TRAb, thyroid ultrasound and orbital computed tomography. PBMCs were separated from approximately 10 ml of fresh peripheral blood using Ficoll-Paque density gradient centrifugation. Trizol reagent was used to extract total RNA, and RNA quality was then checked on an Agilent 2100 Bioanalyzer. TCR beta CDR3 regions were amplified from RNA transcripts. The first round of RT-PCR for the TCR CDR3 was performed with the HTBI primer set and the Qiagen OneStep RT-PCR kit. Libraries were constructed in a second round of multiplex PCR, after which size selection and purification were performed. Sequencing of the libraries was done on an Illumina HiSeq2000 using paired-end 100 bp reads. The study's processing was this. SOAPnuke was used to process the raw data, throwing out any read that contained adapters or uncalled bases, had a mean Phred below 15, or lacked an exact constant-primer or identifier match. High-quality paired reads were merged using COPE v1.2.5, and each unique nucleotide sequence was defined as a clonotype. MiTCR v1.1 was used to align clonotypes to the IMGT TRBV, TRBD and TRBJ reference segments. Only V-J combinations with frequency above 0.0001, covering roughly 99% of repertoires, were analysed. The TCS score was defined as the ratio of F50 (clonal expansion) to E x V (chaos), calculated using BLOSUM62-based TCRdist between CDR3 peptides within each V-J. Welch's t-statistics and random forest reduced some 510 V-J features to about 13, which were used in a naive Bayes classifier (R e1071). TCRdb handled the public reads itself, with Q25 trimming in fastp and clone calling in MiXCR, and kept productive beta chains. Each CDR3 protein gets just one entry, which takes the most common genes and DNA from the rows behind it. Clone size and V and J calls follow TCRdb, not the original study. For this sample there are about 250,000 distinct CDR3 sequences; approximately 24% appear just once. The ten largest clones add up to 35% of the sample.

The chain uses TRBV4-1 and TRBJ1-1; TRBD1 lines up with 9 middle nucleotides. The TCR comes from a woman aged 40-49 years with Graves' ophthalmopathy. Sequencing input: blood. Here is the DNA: TGCGCCAGCAGCCGGATCGGACAGGGGAATACTGAAGCTTTCTTT. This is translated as CASSRIGQGNTEAFF.